A selection of T cell receptor beta chains follows, all from one sample in a study of graft-versus-host responses after intestinal transplantation. TCRdb's copy holds only in-frame clones and misses some; the assay was immunoSEQ multiplex PCR. In the table there are about 94,000 clones, over 75% of which are singletons. What these receptors recognize is not known. Specimen: unstimulated CD8+ T cells sorted from spleen or lymph node cells, collected before intestinal transplant. These TCRs come from a human donor who received an intestinal transplant. Each CDR3 is given with its conserved first and last residue. D genes are given only for firm matches. The size field is filled for only some rows; it gives once, few, many or a size class.

J	D	V	size	CDR3	DNA
TRBJ1-1	.	TRBV7-9	.	CASSYGSNTEAFF	TGTGCCAGCAGTTACGGGTCGAACACTGAAGCTTTCTTT
TRBJ2-1	TRBD2	TRBV5-4	.	CASSPGLVGDEQFF	TGTGCCAGCAGCCCGGGACTAGTCGGCGATGAGCAGTTCTTC
TRBJ2-2	TRBD1	TRBV7-9	.	CASSYRQGTGELFF	TGTGCCAGCAGCTACAGACAGGGGACCGGGGAGCTGTTTTTT
TRBJ2-5	TRBD2	TRBV28	.	CASSSRDSGRALSAQETQYF	TGTGCCAGCAGTTCACGCGATAGCGGGAGGGCCCTCAGTGCACAAGAGACCCAGTACTTC
TRBJ2-1	TRBD2	TRBV6-1	.	CASSDPSGQFF	TGTGCCAGCAGTGACCCTAGCGGGCAGTTCTTC
TRBJ2-3	.	TRBV7-9	.	CASSQRADTQYF	TGTGCCAGCAGCCAGCGTGCGGATACGCAGTATTTT
TRBJ1-6	TRBD1	TRBV5-4	.	CASTRQGNSPLHF	TGTGCCAGCACCCGACAGGGTAATTCACCCCTCCACTTT
TRBJ1-6	.	TRBV10-2	.	CASSDGGLHF	TGCGCCAGCAGTGACGGGGGCCTCCACTTT
TRBJ1-6	.	TRBV5-6	.	CASSLTPSSYNSPLHF	TGTGCCAGCAGCTTGACCCCGAGCTCCTATAATTCACCCCTCCACTTT
TRBJ1-2	TRBD1	TRBV27	.	CASSFQGAGGYTF	TGTGCCAGCAGTTTCCAGGGGGCAGGAGGCTACACCTTC
TRBJ2-2	.	TRBV5-1	.	CASSLVETGELFF	TGCGCCAGCAGCTTGGTAGAGACCGGGGAGCTGTTTTTT
TRBJ1-1	.	TRBV5-1	.	CASSAGDELPNTEAFF	TGCGCCAGCAGCGCGGGTGATGAGCTCCCGAACACTGAAGCTTTCTTT
TRBJ2-2	TRBD2	TRBV15	.	CAIERPSSGGQNTGELFF	TGTGCCATCGAGAGGCCGTCTAGCGGGGGCCAGAACACCGGGGAGCTGTTTTTT
TRBJ1-1	.	TRBV30	.	CATLRGANTEAFF	TGTGCAACACTCAGGGGCGCTAACACTGAAGCTTTCTTT
TRBJ1-2	TRBD1	TRBV7-9	.	CASREDRDYGYTF	TGTGCCAGCAGGGAGGACAGGGACTATGGCTACACCTTC
TRBJ1-5	.	TRBV5-4	.	CASSLDRGQPQHF	TGTGCCAGCAGCTTGGATCGGGGGCAGCCCCAGCATTTT
TRBJ1-3	.	TRBV6-7	.	CASKNRASGNTIYF	TGTGCCAGCAAGAACAGGGCCTCTGGAAACACCATATATTTT
TRBJ2-7	.	TRBV27	.	CASSFGQNYEQYF	TGTGCCAGCAGTTTCGGACAGAACTACGAGCAGTACTTC
TRBJ2-7	.	TRBV5-4	.	CASSSLGTRSYEQYF	TGTGCCAGCAGCTCGCTCGGGACTCGCTCCTACGAGCAGTACTTC
TRBJ2-1	.	TRBV7-9	.	CASSFVGSTYNEQFF	TGTGCCAGCAGCTTTGTCGGTTCTACCTACAATGAGCAGTTCTTC
TRBJ1-5	.	TRBV19	once	CASRASRGQPQHF	TGTGCCAGTAGAGCGTCCAGGGGTCAGCCCCAGCATTTT
TRBJ2-1	.	TRBV13	.	CASSLGETAYNEQFF	TGTGCCAGCAGCTTAGGGGAGACAGCCTACAATGAGCAGTTCTTC
TRBJ1-2	TRBD1	TRBV10-1	.	CASSRTGNGYTF	TGCGCCAGCAGTAGGACAGGGAATGGCTACACCTTC
TRBJ1-5	.	TRBV11-2	.	CASSSRETRNQPQHF	TGTGCCAGCAGCTCCCGCGAGACAAGGAATCAGCCCCAGCATTTT
TRBJ2-1	TRBD1	TRBV6-6	.	CASSLDRAYNEQFF	TGTGCCAGCAGCCTGGACAGGGCCTACAATGAGCAGTTCTTC
TRBJ1-2	.	TRBV7-9	.	CASSLSGGGDGYTF	TGTGCCAGCAGCTTATCAGGCGGGGGGGATGGCTACACCTTC
TRBJ1-6	.	TRBV6-5	.	CASSWRGASFSSPLRF	TGTGCCAGCAGTTGGCGGGGCGCCTCTTTCTCTTCACCCCTCCGCTTT
TRBJ2-7	TRBD1	TRBV4-1	.	CASSNRQGPSYEQYF	TGCGCCAGCAGCAACAGACAGGGGCCCTCCTACGAGCAGTACTTC
TRBJ1-3	.	TRBV6-5	.	CASSYSLSEAGNTIYF	TGTGCCAGCAGTTACTCACTGTCGGAGGCTGGAAACACCATATATTTT
TRBJ2-5	TRBD2	TRBV19	.	CASSPGSGSIETQYF	TGTGCCAGTAGCCCGGGTAGCGGGAGTATCGAGACCCAGTACTTC
TRBJ2-7	.	TRBV7-9	.	CASSLVESGYEQYF	TGTGCCAGCAGCTTAGTCGAGTCCGGCTACGAGCAGTACTTC
TRBJ1-2	.	TRBV2	.	CASSVDEVLEANYGYTF	TGTGCCAGCAGTGTTGACGAAGTTCTAGAGGCTAACTATGGCTACACCTTC
TRBJ2-1	.	TRBV7-6	.	CASSSPTKTVYNEQFF	TGTGCCAGCAGCTCTCCCACCAAGACAGTTTACAATGAGCAGTTCTTC
TRBJ2-7	.	TRBV7-9	.	CASSPDRVEQYF	TGTGCCAGCAGCCCCGATCGGGTCGAGCAGTACTTC
TRBJ1-1	.	TRBV4-3	.	CASSQDLSGPNTEAFF	TGCGCCAGCAGCCAAGATCTGTCAGGGCCAAACACTGAAGCTTTCTTT
TRBJ1-1	.	TRBV6-5	.	CASSAQGPNTEAFF	TGTGCCAGCAGTGCACAGGGACCGAACACTGAAGCTTTCTTT
TRBJ2-7	TRBD1	TRBV5-4	.	CASSRDSYEQYF	TGTGCCAGCAGCAGGGACAGCTACGAGCAGTACTTC
TRBJ2-1	TRBD1	TRBV5-6	.	CASSWDRDEQFF	TGTGCCAGCAGCTGGGACAGGGATGAGCAGTTCTTC
TRBJ1-1	.	TRBV7-9	.	CASSPGGTENTEAFF	TGTGCCAGCAGTCCCGGAGGAACTGAGAACACTGAAGCTTTCTTT
TRBJ1-3	TRBD1	TRBV18	.	CASSPPGQVEVLSGNTIYF	TGTGCCAGCTCACCCCCGGGACAGGTTGAAGTCCTCTCTGGAAACACCATATATTTT
TRBJ1-5	.	TRBV19	.	CASSPGIFNQPQHF	TGTGCCAGTAGTCCAGGGATTTTCAATCAGCCCCAGCATTTT
TRBJ1-1	.	TRBV4-2	few	CASSLRQMNTEAFF	TGTGCCAGCAGCTTGAGGCAAATGAACACTGAAGCTTTCTTT
TRBJ2-1	.	TRBV6-5	.	CAGRNKEGFYNEQFF	TGTGCCGGCCGAAACAAGGAGGGGTTCTACAATGAGCAGTTCTTC
TRBJ2-1	.	TRBV2	once	CASTQEDTGTLLGYEQFF	TGTGCCAGTACGCAGGAGGATACCGGGACACTCCTGGGGTATGAGCAGTTCTTC
TRBJ1-2	TRBD1	TRBV5-1	.	CASSREGQDYGYTF	TGCGCCAGCAGCCGAGAGGGACAGGACTATGGCTACACCTTC
TRBJ2-7	TRBD1	TRBV10-2	.	CASSLGTDYEQYF	TGCGCCAGCAGTCTCGGGACAGACTACGAGCAGTACTTC
TRBJ1-5	TRBD1	TRBV27	.	CASSRDRVGNQPQHF	TGTGCCAGCAGCCGGGACAGGGTTGGTAATCAGCCCCAGCATTTT
TRBJ2-1	TRBD2	TRBV19	.	CASTGVAGGGEQFF	TGTGCCTCGACCGGGGTAGCGGGGGGAGGTGAGCAGTTCTTC
TRBJ1-1	.	TRBV5-1	.	CASSLAGGWNTEAFF	TGCGCCAGCAGCTTGGCCGGGGGATGGAACACTGAAGCTTTCTTT
TRBJ2-7	.	TRBV4-1	.	CASSQEPGTRGTYEQYF	TGCGCCAGCAGCCAAGAACCCGGGACAAGGGGGACCTACGAGCAGTACTTC
TRBJ2-1	.	TRBV7-3	.	CASSEAGYNNEQFF	TGTGCCAGCAGCGAGGCTGGATATAACAATGAGCAGTTCTTC
TRBJ1-2	.	TRBV4-2	.	CASSQERSGFYGYTF	TGTGCCAGCAGCCAAGAGCGTTCGGGTTTCTATGGCTACACCTTC
TRBJ1-1	.	TRBV5-6	few	CASSLIPGRTEAFF	TGTGCCAGCAGCTTGATCCCAGGGAGGACTGAAGCTTTCTTT
TRBJ2-7	TRBD2	TRBV7-9	.	CASSLVLAGKYEQYF	TGTGCCAGCAGCTTAGTGCTAGCGGGAAAATACGAGCAGTACTTC
TRBJ1-5	.	TRBV13	.	CASSRGNQPQHF	TGTGCCAGCAGCCGGGGAAATCAGCCCCAGCATTTT